This entry concerns a single T cell receptor (beta chain). These data belong to a study of blood T cell repertoires in COVID-19. Study overall: PBMCs, B-cell-depleted T cells, or T cells provided the cDNA or gDNA that made up the material.

In the study's own analysis: By means of reference gene primer amplification, nucleated cell counts were estimated. Only in-frame clones appear in the TCRdb table, and some are missing; sequencing was by immunoSEQ multiplex PCR. The V and J calls and clone size were taken over from that table, and D and trimming were inferred from the DNA. Here the sample spans 25,000 to 35,000 clones, 75% to 85% being singletons. This clonotype originated in a human donor in a cohort sampled during active COVID-19. The specimen sequenced was peripheral blood.

The CDR3 nucleotides read TGTGCCAGCTCACCACCCGGGACAGGGGGTGAGACCGGGGAGCTGTTTTTT. As protein: CASSPPGTGGETGELFF. The chain carries TRBV18 and TRBJ2-2; 11 nucleotides agree with TRBD1. There are 17 residues in the CDR3. J was trimmed by 5 bases and V by 0 bases; bases with no gene match: 5. CDR1 and CDR2 from the germline V gene are KGHSH and LQKENI.